This TCR beta chain was recovered during a study of cytomegalovirus exposure and HLA in healthy donors. Study-wide results and limits: Links to common viral pathogens appeared, in a later analysis, for several of the most significant clusters. After further analysis at a later stage, around 17,000 TCR beta sequences were associated with HLA alleles at 0.05 false discovery rate. Later, an analysis showed that TCR beta chains associated with HLA were more clonally expanded than others that were equally common.

Per germline, CDR1 PRHDT and CDR2 FYEKMQ (reference sequence). V was pared by 4 bases and J by 3 bases, with 8 bases of the junction left unmatched. The CDR3 spans 16 residues. Amplification used 60 Vbeta primers and 13 Jbeta primers. Study processing details: A later analysis counted around 80 million unique TCR beta chains, some 12 million shared. Assay used: immunoSEQ multiplex PCR; TCRdb lists only in-frame clones, some missing. The DNA gave D and trimming, while V, J and clone size come from that table. The sample gives 200,000 or so clones, almost 85% of which show up once; 0.2% to 0.3% is in the top ten. As to this clone: Its antigen is still unknown.

J is TRBJ1-1 and V is TRBV13, with 10 bases identical to TRBD1. Sequencing used PBMCs. The receptor was derived from a boy under 18 in good health and CMV-seronegative. CDR3 loop: CASSSGTGAFYTEAFF. CDR3 nucleotides: TGTGCCAGCAGCTCCGGGACAGGGGCGTTTTACACTGAAGCTTTCTTT. The whole variable domain, remainder taken from reference TRBV13 and TRBJ1-1, is AAGVIQSPRHLIKEKRETATLKCYPIPRHDTVYWYQQGPGQDPQFLISFYEKMQSDKGSIPDRFSAQQFSDYHSELNMSSLELGDSALYFCASSSGTGAFYTEAFFGQGTRLTVV.